One sample yielded the 17 T cell receptor beta chains listed below, sequenced in a study of shared clonotypes between healthy human individuals. Only in-frame clones appear in the TCRdb table, and some are missing; sequencing was by immunoSEQ multiplex PCR. The repertoire holds 2.5 million or so clones, with roughly 92% as singletons. The sample was naive CD4+ T cells sorted from blood. Subset reported: CD45RA+ positively selected. Source of these receptors: a man younger than 35 in good health.

V is TRBV5-5 and J is TRBJ2-7; D is perhaps TRBD2 (6 bases). The CDR3 extends over 15 amino acids. The V end lost 1 base, the J end lost 3 bases, and 14 bases lay between the germline ends. Germline V gene sequence: CDR1 SGHKS, CDR2 YYEKEE (reference sequence). CDR3 sequence (DNA): TGTGCCAGCAGCTTGTCAGGGAGGTCCATCTACGAGCAGTACTTC. Its protein is CASSLSGRSIYEQYF.

This clone appeared a single time. The chain links TRBV6-6 to TRBJ1-5; D might be TRBD1 (6 bases). Germline CDR1 MNHNY, CDR2 SVGAGI (reference sequence). The CDR3 has 15 residues. The V gene lost 5 bases and the J gene lost 2 bases, with 13 bases spanning the gap. CDR3 amino acids: CASSTHREGNQPQHF. The CDR3 nucleotides are TGTGCCAGCAGTACCCACAGGGAGGGCAATCAGCCCCAGCATTTT.

The chain joins TRBV30 to TRBJ1-5; TRBD1 might be the D (6 bases). The germline V gene encodes CDR1 GTSNPN and CDR2 SVGIG (reference sequence). CDR3 length: 14 amino acids. The germline V and J ends were trimmed by 4 bases and 0 bases, with 10 bases remaining between them. CDR3 amino acids: CAWNRVGSNQPQHF. The CDR3, as DNA: TGTGCCTGGAACAGGGTCGGTAGCAATCAGCCCCAGCATTTT.

In its sample, this clone was seen once. The chain couples TRBV6-5 to TRBJ2-7; possibly TRBD2 for D (6 bases). V lost 4 bases and J lost 5, with 18 bases in between. The CDR3 contains 15 residues. Looked up from germline, CDR1 is MNHEY and CDR2 is SVGAGI. As DNA, the CDR3 is TGTGCCAGCAGTTCCGCCTGGAGGGGACGGGACGAGCAGTACTTC. Protein sequence: CASSSAWRGRDEQYF.

The chain links TRBV6-1 to TRBJ2-5, with D unresolved. Trimming took 3 bases from V and 7 from J, leaving 15 bases between them. The CDR3 has 14 residues. The germline CDR1 and CDR2 sequences are MNHNS and SASEGT. The CDR3 spells CASSEGWTPGTQYF. CDR3 bases: TGTGCCAGCAGTGAGGGGTGGACCCCCGGGACCCAGTACTTC.

This sequence joins TRBV23-1 and TRBJ2-7; 11 bases are a match to TRBD2. TRBV23-1 is given ORF status, its function remaining uncertain. The CDR3 contains 21 residues. V dropped 0 bases and J dropped 2; count of bases not matched to a gene: 18. The CDR3, as DNA: TGCGCCAGCAGTCAATCGAATCCGGGACTAGCGGTCCCTTGGGGCGCCTACGAGCAGTACTTC. Translating it yields CASSQSNPGLAVPWGAYEQYF.

The chain has TRBV21-1 and TRBJ2-7; the table calls TRBD1, which could not be checked here. TRBV21-1 is a documented pseudogene. The CDR3 contains 14 residues. The CDR3 bases are TGTGCCAGCAGCAGACAGGGACCGCGCTACGAGCAGTACTTC. It translates to CASSRQGPRYEQYF.

J is TRBJ2-5 and V is TRBV29-1, with D unclear. There are 13 residues in the CDR3. The germline gives CDR1 SQVTM, CDR2 ANQGSEA. V was trimmed by 3 bases and J by 5 bases, leaving 13 bases between them. The CDR3 protein is CSVDGPYGETQYF. CDR3 nucleotides: TGCAGCGTTGATGGGCCTTATGGGGAGACCCAGTACTTC.

The chain has TRBV19 and TRBJ1-5; 10 nucleotides line up with TRBD1. Germline-derived CDR1 and CDR2 are LNHDA and SQIVND (reference sequence). CDR3 length: 15 amino acids. The J segment lost 2 bases and the V segment lost 8 bases, leaving 6 bases of the junction unmatched. The CDR3 reads CASWDRGRGNQPQHF. The CDR3 nucleotides read TGTGCCAGTTGGGACAGGGGAAGGGGCAATCAGCCCCAGCATTTT.

The J gene is TRBJ2-3, the V gene TRBV19; a weak D match, TRBD1 (5 bases). The CDR3 is 17 amino acids. The V and J ends lost 5 bases and 0 bases respectively, with 18 bases between them. Germline V gives CDR1 LNHDA, CDR2 SQIVND (reference sequence). The CDR3 DNA reads TGTGCCAGTAGTTCCTCCAGGGCCACGACCAGCACAGATACGCAGTATTTT. Translation gives CASSSSRATTSTDTQYF.

The genes are TRBV11-3 and TRBJ2-2; no firm D call. Deletions cut 5 bases from V and 5 bases from J, with 12 bases between. The germline CDR1 and CDR2 sequences are SGHNT and YENEEA. The CDR3 has 14 amino acids. CDR3 DNA: TGTGCCAGCAGCCCGCCGACTGGGACCGGGGAGCTGTTTTTT. Protein product: CASSPPTGTGELFF.

This clone appeared once. V gene TRBV6-5 combines with J gene TRBJ2-6, with D tentatively TRBD1 or TRBD2 (6 bases each). Germline CDR1 and CDR2: MNHEY and SVGAGI. V was pared by 7 bases and J by 2 bases, with 12 bases between. The CDR3 runs 15 residues. CDR3 nucleotides: TGTGCCAGCACCCCCCGGGGGCCTGGGGCCAACGTCCTGACTTTC. It translates to CASTPRGPGANVLTF.

The V gene is TRBV7-6, the J gene TRBJ2-1, with a weak D call TRBD1 (6 bases). Germline V gives CDR1 SGHVS, CDR2 FNYEAQ. V lost 5 bases to trimming and J lost 3 bases, with 17 bases between them. This CDR3 is 16 amino acids long. The CDR3 DNA reads TGTGCCAGCAGCCCGGCGGCGATAGGGGGCTACAATGAGCAGTTCTTC. Encoded protein: CASSPAAIGGYNEQFF.

The chain recombines TRBV6-5 with TRBJ2-1, with 10 bases lining up with TRBD2. The V gene end was trimmed by 0 bases and the J gene end by 6 bases; junction bases not matched to a gene: 5. Germline V gene data show CDR1 as MNHEY and CDR2 as SVGAGI. CDR3 length equals 16 residues. CDR3 sequence (DNA): TGTGCCAGCAGTTACTCAAGCGGGGGGGCGGGCAATGAGCAGTTCTTC. Encoded protein: CASSYSSGGAGNEQFF.

The rearrangement links TRBV30 to TRBJ2-1, with a weak D call TRBD2 (6 bases). With 0 bases removed from V and 12 bases from J, the gap between germline ends came to 12 bases. The CDR3 totals 12 residues. The germline V gene encodes CDR1 GTSNPN and CDR2 SVGIG (reference sequence). CDR3 loop: CAWSVIGGSQFF. In DNA form, the CDR3 reads TGTGCCTGGAGTGTAATTGGGGGGTCGCAGTTCTTC.

The chain carries TRBV4-2 and TRBJ2-4; D gene unclear. CDR3 length equals 16 residues. Between the trimmed V and J ends, which lost 0 bases and 0 bases, there was a span of 9 bases. CDR1 is LGHNA, CDR2 YNFKEQ, per germline. The DNA of the CDR3 is TGTGCCAGCAGCCAAGAGACCTCGGGAGCCAAAAACATTCAGTACTTC. This encodes CASSQETSGAKNIQYF.

The V call is TRBV29-1, the J call TRBJ2-5; 9 bases map to TRBD2. This CDR3 has 13 residues. After removal of 8 bases from V and 5 bases from J, the junction contained 9 bases not matched to a gene. Germline loops: CDR1 SQVTM, CDR2 ANQGSEA. CDR3: CSSDSGSGETQYF. The CDR3, as DNA: TGCAGCTCGGATAGCGGGAGTGGGGAGACCCAGTACTTC.